This T cell receptor (beta chain) emerged from a study of T cell responses to AZD1222 COVID-19 vaccine (dated by TCRdb to about 2021). In terms of the full investigation: AZD1222 recipients with second doses at about 4 weeks or about 12 weeks were pooled, because spike-specific TCR depth and breadth did not differ between schedules. Trial participants were enrolled into age subgroups of 18-55, 56-69 and 70-plus years, which contained 148, 28 and 57 TCR-sequenced participants, respectively. TCR sequencing was performed for 233 trial participants, of whom around 200 were given two doses of AZD1222 and around 25 were given two doses of MenACWY control vaccine. Study-wide conclusions, independent of this receptor: Most participants were white British and females outnumbered males, and the authors suggested that clonal diversity may have been underestimated. Vaccine-associated CD4 TCRs spanned the whole spike protein, with dominant responses in regions 160-218 and 743-854. Nearly half of unique spike-specific TCRs reportedly recognized epitopes outside regions mutated in the B.1.351 and B.1.1.7 variants. Because no day 14 peak-response samples were available, the repertoires could be characterized only after the peak T cell response. A significant rise in spike-specific TCR breadth and depth was observed after two AZD1222 doses relative to day 0 and relative to MenACWY recipients. The 56-69-year group was small, and its depth increase did not reach significance, likely because of low power. Conclusions about previously exposed vaccinees are limited because only five to seven AZD1222 recipients were SARS-CoV-2 seropositive at baseline.

According to the study, the label for this sample's time point signals: baseline before first vaccination. Vaccinee samples came from UK trials COV001 and COV002, including a single-blind randomized controlled phase 2/3 trial of AZD1222 (ChAdOx1 nCoV-19) in healthy adults. For TCRbeta chain sequencing, PBMC samples from trial participants were taken at day 0 and at day 28 after the second dose. V is reduced by 4 bases and J by 6 bases, leaving a spacing of 16 bases between them. The CDR3 starts with the cysteine, ends with the phenylalanine, and has 14 residues. The retained sequence is limited to the CDR3, 42 bases, with the frame set at the first base. The CDR3 regions of human TCRbeta chains were analyzed by immunosequencing. Per the original workflow: TCRs in the repertoires were compared against a reference library of SARS-CoV-2-specific TCRs that had been generated with the MIRA antigen-specificity platform. Breadth was defined as the fraction of unique TCRs that were SARS-CoV-2-associated. Depth was defined as the fraction of total T cells that were SARS-CoV-2-associated. Using the MIRA data, each spike-specific TCR was assigned both to the spike region to which the TCR was reactive and to a CD4 or CD8 class. Log10-transformed breadth and depth values were compared by one-way ANOVA with Sidak's multiple comparisons tests. TCRdb obtained this table from immuneACCESS and retained in-frame rearrangements with V and J assigned. These tables miss some clones; where compared with another copy, unresolved V genes account for less than half of the shortfall, and the remainder is unexplained. V, J and clone size are those of that table, while D and trimming were read from the DNA. The sample profile shows over 100,000 clones; about nine tenths of them were found once. The ten largest account for 6% to 7.5% of the sample.

Comments on this clone: The specificity of this receptor is unknown. No qualities accompany the bases; no much larger clone lies one base away.

The clonotype comes from an adult in good health. The sample consisted of peripheral blood, taken on day 0 of AZD1222 vaccination. The chain is made from TRBV5-3 and TRBJ1-2, and possibly TRBD1, on 6 matching bases. TRBV5-3 is recorded as an ORF, its role being uncertain. The DNA is as follows: TGTGCCAGAAGCGCCGTACAGGGAGGGCATGGCTACACCTTC. Its product reads: CARSAVQGGHGYTF.